This TCR beta chain emerged from a study of shared clonotypes between healthy human individuals. Study-wide findings and caveats: Generation probabilities of non-shared clonotypes were lower (relative to those shared by all four donors).

This CDR3 has 16 amino acids. Investigators divided CD4+ cells into CD45RA+ naive and CD45RA-negative memory subsets. As handled by the study authors: Filtering differed, since immunoSEQ gave only junction sequences and no quality scores. TCRdb's table, derived via immunoSEQ multiplex PCR, lists solely in-frame clones and lacks some. V, J and clone size are those of that table, while D and trimming were read from the DNA. The sample has about 340,000 clones, around 79% seen once; the top ten hold more than 9%. As regards this clone: Its specificity is unknown.

The chain carries TRBV21-1 and TRBJ2-1. TRBV21-1 is designated a pseudogene. The sequence was obtained from a man between 25 and 39 years old in good health. The sample consisted of memory CD4+ T cells sorted from blood. The sample's subset: CD45RA-negative fraction. CDR3 region: CASSKGNQCSYNEQFF. The CDR3 DNA reads TGTGCCAGCAGCAAAGGGAACCAGTGTTCTTACAATGAGCAGTTCTTC.